One and the same sample provided the 2 T cell receptor beta chains below, sequenced in a study of OX40 agonist ivuxolimab in advanced cancers. Generated by immunoSEQ multiplex PCR, the TCRdb table keeps only in-frame clones and is missing some. The sample records 42,000 or so clones, roughly nine tenths being singletons. The sample was CD4+ or CD8+ T cells sorted from blood, taken in a trial of the OX40 agonist ivuxolimab. These receptors originate from an adult with an advanced solid tumor such as melanoma, head and neck, liver or kidney cancer.

V usage is TRBV6-4 and J usage is TRBJ2-7, with D possibly being TRBD1 (6 bases). The germline V gene has CDR1 MRHNA and CDR2 SNTAGT. The CDR3 totals 13 residues. V was cut by 7 bases and J by 1 base, with 11 bases left in between. The CDR3 reads CASNDRSSYEQYF. Here the CDR3 DNA reads TGTGCCAGCAACGACAGGAGTTCCTACGAGCAGTACTTC.

This clone was recorded a few times. The chain is built from TRBV30 and TRBJ1-1, with a weak D call TRBD1 (5 bases). CDR1 GTSNPN and CDR2 SVGIG come from the germline V gene (reference sequence). Trimming stripped 5 bases from V and 2 bases from J, with 12 bases between. The length of the CDR3 is 13 residues. The CDR3, as DNA: TGTGCCTGGGCACCGACAGTAAACACTGAAGCTTTCTTT. Its protein product is CAWAPTVNTEAFF.